The clone carrying this T cell receptor beta chain was recorded only once. Its specificity is unknown. V lost 6 bases and J 7 bases, leaving 12 bases between the germline ends. CDR3 length: 11 amino acids. From germline, CDR1 is SQVTM and CDR2 ANQGSEA. This sample stems from a study of cytomegalovirus exposure and HLA in healthy donors. Study background: From HLA-typed donors, an early data release held approximately 85 million unique TCRs.

Researchers ran the PCR with 60 Vbeta and 13 Jbeta primers. Using immunoSEQ multiplex PCR, the repertoire was profiled, and TCRdb retains in-frame clones only, with some absent. The sample contains 30,000 to 45,000 clones, roughly 88% of which appear only once. Overall study results and limits: Rarity held for most TCR sequences, but there were some public TCRs that occurred in many donors. Analyzed later, association rates of TCRs varied across HLA loci, with DRB1 most and HLA-C fewest. Common viral pathogens seemed to be connected with several of the most significant clusters, according to a later analysis.

This TCR derives from a woman aged 35 to 49 in good health and CMV-seropositive. The sample consisted of PBMCs. The chain carries TRBV29-1 and TRBJ2-5, with a weak D call TRBD2 (6 bases). The CDR3 DNA reads TGCAGCGTCGCAGTGGGGGGGACCCAGTACTTC. This sequence encodes CSVAVGGTQYF. The complete variable domain, with remaining parts taken from reference TRBV29-1 and TRBJ2-5, reads SAVISQKPSRDICQRGTSLTIQCQVDSQVTMMFWYRQQPGQSLTLIATANQGSEATYESGFVIDKFPISRPNLTFSTLTVSNMSPEDSSIYLCSVAVGGTQYFGPGTRLLVL.